The 10 T cell receptor beta chains below come from one sample, sequenced in a study of blood T cell repertoires in COVID-19. TCRdb keeps only in-frame clones here, not all; method: immunoSEQ multiplex PCR. The sample holds some 190,000 clones, approximately 91% seen once. Sequencing was done on a sample of peripheral blood. The origin of the receptors is a man younger than 35 with active or convalescent COVID-19.

This chain joins TRBV15 and TRBJ2-3, with 13 bases identical to TRBD2. Germline values: CDR1 LNHNV, CDR2 YYDKDF (reference sequence). This CDR3 spans 17 amino acids. Trimming cost V 5 bases and J 5 bases; bases outside gene matches: 10. In DNA, the CDR3 is TGTGCCACCAGCGGATGGACTAGCGGGAGCTTCGGAGATACGCAGTATTTT. Translating gives CATSGWTSGSFGDTQYF.

The V and J genes are TRBV30 and TRBJ2-2; the match to TRBD1 covers 7 bases. V lost 2 bases to trimming and J lost 6 bases; unmatched junction nucleotides: 3. CDR1 GTSNPN and CDR2 SVGIG come from the germline V gene (reference sequence). This CDR3 is 13 amino acids long. The CDR3 sequence is CAWSRDSSGELFF. The CDR3 coding sequence is TGTGCCTGGAGTCGGGACAGCTCCGGGGAGCTGTTTTTT.

This chain links TRBV2 with TRBJ1-4; TRBD1 matches at 7 bases. The trim removed 8 bases at V and 7 bases at J, leaving 13 bases unmatched. Germline CDR1 and CDR2: SNHLY and FYNNEI. This CDR3 is built from 15 residues. The CDR3 is CASYAPGQAGEKLFF. CDR3 bases: TGTGCCAGCTATGCTCCCGGACAGGCAGGTGAAAAACTGTTTTTT.

CDR3 loop: CASAELSNSGYTF. In DNA, the CDR3 is TGTGCCAGCGCCGAACTTTCTAATTCTGGCTACACCTTC. The chain is built from TRBV6-5 and TRBJ1-2; unclear D gene. Germline V CDR1 and CDR2: MNHEY, SVGAGI. V lost 8 bases to trimming and J lost 7 bases, with 17 bases between them. The CDR3 runs to 13 residues.

This rearrangement joins TRBV5-8 to TRBJ1-2, with TRBD1 matching 8 bases. J lost 8 bases, V lost 4 bases, and 10 bases had no gene match. Germline CDR1 and CDR2: SGHTS and YDEGEE. The CDR3 has 14 residues. The CDR3 nucleotides are TGTGCCAGCAGCGCCGGACAGGGTTTTTACGGCTACACCTTC. The encoded protein is CASSAGQGFYGYTF.

This clone has a handful of counts. CDR3: CASSLYTSTNEKLFF. CDR3 coding DNA: TGCGCCAGCAGCTTGTACACATCAACTAATGAAAAACTGTTTTTT. The V and J genes are TRBV5-1 and TRBJ1-4; D is uncertain. Germline V gene lookup returns CDR1 SGHRS and CDR2 YFSETQ. Trimming removed 1 base at V and 0 bases at J, with 7 bases between. The CDR3 is 15 amino acids. Drawing the rest from reference TRBV5-1 and TRBJ1-4, the complete variable domain is KAGVTQTPRYLIKTRGQQVTLSCSPISGHRSVSWYQQTPGQGLQFLFEYFSETQRNKGNFPGRFSGRQFSNSRSEMNVSTLELGDSALYLCASSLYTSTNEKLFFGSGTQLSVL.

The chain is built from TRBV11-2 and TRBJ2-3; 9 bases agree with TRBD2. This CDR3 comprises 16 residues. Trimming took 5 bases from V and 6 from J; bases not matched to a gene: 12. The germline gives CDR1 SGHAT, CDR2 FQNNGV. The CDR3 DNA reads as TGTGCCAGCAGCGTGGCGGGGGGGCAGGGGTATGATACGCAGTATTTT. It is translated as CASSVAGGQGYDTQYF.

The chain uses TRBV11-2 and TRBJ2-2, with D unresolved. Trimming removed 5 bases at V and 5 bases at J, with 9 bases between. CDR3 length: 13 amino acids. Germline CDR1 is SGHAT and CDR2 is FQNNGV. The CDR3 sequence: CASSPLRTGELFF. CDR3 DNA sequence: TGTGCCAGCAGCCCCCTTCGGACCGGGGAGCTGTTTTTT. Variable domain in full (rest from reference TRBV11-2 and TRBJ2-2): EAGVAQSPRYKIIEKRQSVAFWCNPISGHATLYWYQQILGQGPKLLIQFQNNGVVDDSQLPKDRFSAERLKGVDSTLKIQPAKLEDSAVYLCASSPLRTGELFFGEGSRLTVL.

The chain combines TRBV6-5 with TRBJ2-1; 7 bases align to TRBD2. The CDR3 runs 16 residues. V trimming: 0 bases; J trimming: 0 bases; junction bases outside the gene matches: 2. Looked up from germline, CDR1 is MNHEY and CDR2 is SVGAGI. CDR3 sequence (DNA): TGTGCCAGCAGTTACTCTGGGGGGGGCTCCTACAATGAGCAGTTCTTC. Encoded protein: CASSYSGGGSYNEQFF.

The J gene is TRBJ2-2, the V gene TRBV30; no definite D call. V dropped 5 bases and J dropped 6 bases, with 13 bases sitting between them. This CDR3 contains 13 residues. CDR1 is GTSNPN and CDR2 is SVGIG in the germline V gene (reference sequence). The CDR3 protein is CAWGAGSPGELFF. CDR3 DNA sequence: TGTGCCTGGGGAGCAGGTTCCCCCGGGGAGCTGTTTTTT. Full variable domain (remainder filled in from reference TRBV30 and TRBJ2-2): SQTIHQWPATLVQPVGSPLSLECTVEGTSNPNLYWYRQAAGRGLQLLFYSVGIGQISSEVPQNLSASRPQDRQFILSSKKLLLSDSGFYLCAWGAGSPGELFFGEGSRLTVL.